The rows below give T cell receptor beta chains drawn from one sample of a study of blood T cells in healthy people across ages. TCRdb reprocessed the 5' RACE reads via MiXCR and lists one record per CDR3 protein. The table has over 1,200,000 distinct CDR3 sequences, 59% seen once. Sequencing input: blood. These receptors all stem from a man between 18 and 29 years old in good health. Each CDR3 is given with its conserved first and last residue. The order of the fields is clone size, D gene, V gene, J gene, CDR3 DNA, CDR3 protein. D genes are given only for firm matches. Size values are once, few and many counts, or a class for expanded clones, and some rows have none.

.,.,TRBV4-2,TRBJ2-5,TGTGCCAGCAGCCATGTGGGGCAAGAGACCCAGTACTTC,CASSHVGQETQYF
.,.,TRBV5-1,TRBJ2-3,TGCGCCAGCAGCCCCGATCCCCAGGGCCCCTCAGATACGCAGTATTTT,CASSPDPQGPSDTQYF
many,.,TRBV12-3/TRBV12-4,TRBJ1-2,TGTGCCAGCAGTTTAAGCAGAAATGGCTACACCTTC,CASSLSRNGYTF
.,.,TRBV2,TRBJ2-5,TGTGCCAGCATGGGAACATTTCTGGGGGAGCAGTACTTC,CASMGTFLGEQYF
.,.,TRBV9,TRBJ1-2,TGTGCCAGCAGCGTAGCGGATGGCTACACCTTC,CASSVADGYTF
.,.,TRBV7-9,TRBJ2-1,TGTGCCAGCTCGGAACGGCGGGTCTCCTACAATGAGCAGTTCTTC,CASSERRVSYNEQFF
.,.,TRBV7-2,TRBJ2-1,TGTGCCGGCAGTCAGGGGCGAGTGAACCATGAGCAGTTCTTC,CAGSQGRVNHEQFF
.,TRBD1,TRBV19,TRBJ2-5,TGTGCCAGTAGTAGGACAGGGGAAGGACAAGAGACCCAGTACTTC,CASSRTGEGQETQYF
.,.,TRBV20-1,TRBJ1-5,TGCAGTGCTAGAGATGCCGTGCACGGGGGAGGTCAGCCCCAGCATTTT,CSARDAVHGGGQPQHF
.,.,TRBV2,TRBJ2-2,TGTGCCAGCAGTGAAGCGCGTGGCGGGGAGCTGTTTTTT,CASSEARGGELFF
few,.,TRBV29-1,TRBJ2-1,TGCAGCGTTGTGGAGGCAATCAATGAGCAGTTCTTC,CSVVEAINEQFF
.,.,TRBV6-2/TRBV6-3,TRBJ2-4,TGTGCCAGCAGCCGTGGCTCACAGGGCCTAGCCAAAAACATTCAGTACTTC,CASSRGSQGLAKNIQYF
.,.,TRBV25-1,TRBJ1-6,TGTGCCAGCAGTTCGACCGCGGGGTATAATTCACCCCTCCACTTT,CASSSTAGYNSPLHF
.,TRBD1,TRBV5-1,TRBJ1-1,TGCGCCAGCAGCTTACAGGGGCCAGACACTGAAGCTTTCTTT,CASSLQGPDTEAFF
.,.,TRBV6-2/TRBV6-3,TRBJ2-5,TGTGCCAGCAGGGGACAATGGTCCCAAGAGACCCAGTACTTC,CASRGQWSQETQYF
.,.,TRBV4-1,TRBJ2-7,TGCGCCAGCAGCCAAGAGGAGCGAGGTTACGAGCAGTACTTC,CASSQEERGYEQYF
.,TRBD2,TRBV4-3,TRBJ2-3,TGCGCCAGCAGGGCGACTAGCGGAGGACGCACAGATACGCAGTATTTT,CASRATSGGRTDTQYF
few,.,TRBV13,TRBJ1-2,TGTGCCAGCCAAGGCCACGAAAACTATGGCTACACCTTC,CASQGHENYGYTF
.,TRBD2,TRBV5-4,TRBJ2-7,TGTGCCAGCAGCTTCGGAGCGGGAGCCAGCTACGAGCAGTACTTC,CASSFGAGASYEQYF
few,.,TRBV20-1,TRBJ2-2,TGCAGTCCCCACTCGGGCGTGCGGGCCGGGGAGCTGTTTTTT,CSPHSGVRAGELFF
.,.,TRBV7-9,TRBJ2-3,TGTGCCAGCAGCTTAGGGGCGCTGGATACGCAGTATTTT,CASSLGALDTQYF
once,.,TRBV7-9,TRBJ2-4,TGTGCCAGCAGCGTAACTGAGGAAAACATTCAGTACTTC,CASSVTEENIQYF
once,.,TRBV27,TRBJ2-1,TGTGCCAGCAGTTTAGGACTATACAATGAGCAGGTCTTC,CASSLGLYNEQVF
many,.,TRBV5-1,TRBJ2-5,TGCGCCAGCAGCTTACGGCAGGGATTGGGGGAGACCCAGTACTTC,CASSLRQGLGETQYF
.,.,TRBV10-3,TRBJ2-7,TGTGCCATCAGTGAGGGGGGTGGCTACGAGCAGTACTTC,CAISEGGGYEQYF
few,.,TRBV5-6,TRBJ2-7,TGTGCCAGCAGCTTGGTACGGGCCTACGAGCAGTACTTC,CASSLVRAYEQYF
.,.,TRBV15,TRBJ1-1,TGTGCCACCAGCAGAGCCGGGGAATGGACTGAAGCTTTCTTT,CATSRAGEWTEAFF
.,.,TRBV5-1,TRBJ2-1,TGCGCCAGCAGCTTGGTGGAAGGGGTAAACAATGAGCAGTTCTTC,CASSLVEGVNNEQFF
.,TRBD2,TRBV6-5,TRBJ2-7,TGTGCCAGCAGTTCAGCGGGAGGGTATCACGAGCAGTACTTC,CASSSAGGYHEQYF
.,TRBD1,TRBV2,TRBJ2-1,TGTGCCAGCATGTGGGACAGGGTGAGAGATGAGCAGTTCTTC,CASMWDRVRDEQFF
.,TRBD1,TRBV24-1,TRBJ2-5,TGTGCCACAGCTCAGGGGGCGCGAGAGACCCAGTACTTC,CATAQGARETQYF
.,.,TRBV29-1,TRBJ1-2,TGCAGCGTTGAAGACGGGCAGAACTATGGCTACACCTTC,CSVEDGQNYGYTF
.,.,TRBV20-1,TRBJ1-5,TGCAGTGCTGGGGAAGATGTTGTCGGCAATCAGCCCCAGCATTTT,CSAGEDVVGNQPQHF
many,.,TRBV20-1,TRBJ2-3,TGCAGTGCTAGAGATCCGGAGGGCGTTACAGATACGCAGTATTTT,CSARDPEGVTDTQYF
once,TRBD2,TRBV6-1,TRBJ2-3,TGTGCCAGCAGTCTCATACTAGCGGGGATAGGCACAGATACGCAGTATTTT,CASSLILAGIGTDTQYF
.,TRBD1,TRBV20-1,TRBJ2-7,TGCAGTGCTATCCCGGACAGGGGCTACGAGCAGTACTTC,CSAIPDRGYEQYF
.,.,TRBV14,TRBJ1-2,TGTGCCAGCAGCCAAGTTGCCGGTTATGGCTACACCTTC,CASSQVAGYGYTF
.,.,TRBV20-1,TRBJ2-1,TGCAGTGCTAGAGATCTGGGAACCGTGCTTGGGAATGAGCAGTTCTTC,CSARDLGTVLGNEQFF
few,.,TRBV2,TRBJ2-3,TGTGCCAGCAATGCTATCACAGATACGCAGTATTTT,CASNAITDTQYF
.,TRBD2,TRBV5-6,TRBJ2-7,TGTGCCAGCAGCTATTTTGTGGCGGGGGGCTCCTACGAGCAGTACTTC,CASSYFVAGGSYEQYF
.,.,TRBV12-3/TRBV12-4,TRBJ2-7,TGTGCCAGCAGCCGCGTCGGAGGCGAGCAGTACTTC,CASSRVGGEQYF
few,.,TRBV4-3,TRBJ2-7,TGCGCCAGCAGCCGTGTTCAGACCTCCTACGAGCAGTACTTC,CASSRVQTSYEQYF
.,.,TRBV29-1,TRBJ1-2,TGCAGCGCAAGGGGGGCAGACTACACCTTC,CSARGADYTF
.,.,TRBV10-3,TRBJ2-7,TGTGCCATCAGCCCTCAAGGACACCTCGGGTCCTCCTACGAGCAGTACTTC,CAISPQGHLGSSYEQYF
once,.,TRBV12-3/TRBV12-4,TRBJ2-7,TGTGCCAGCGGGGACGGTACCTACGAGCAGTACTTC,CASGDGTYEQYF
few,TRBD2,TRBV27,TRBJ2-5,TGTGCCAGCAGGAAGCTTAGCGGGGTAGAATTTCAGGAGACCCAGTACTTC,CASRKLSGVEFQETQYF
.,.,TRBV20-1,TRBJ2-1,TGCAGTGCTGGGCGGGCCGGCTCCTACAATGAGCAGTTCTTC,CSAGRAGSYNEQFF
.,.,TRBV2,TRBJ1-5,TGTGCCAGCAGTGAAGCGAGCGCGAGCAATCAGCCCCAGCATTTT,CASSEASASNQPQHF
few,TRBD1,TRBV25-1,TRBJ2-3,TGTGCCAGCAGTGAGTGGGACAGCTTCACAGATACGCAGTATTTT,CASSEWDSFTDTQYF
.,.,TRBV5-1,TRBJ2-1,TGCGCCAGCAAGACTGACTCCTACAATGAGCAGTTCTTC,CASKTDSYNEQFF
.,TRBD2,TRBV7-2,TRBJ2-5,TGTGCCAGCAGCCTCGGACTAGCGGGAACTGGTTACAAGGAGACCCAGTACTTC,CASSLGLAGTGYKETQYF
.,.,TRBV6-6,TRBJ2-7,TGTGCCAGCAGTCGGACGCAGGCAGGGCGCTACGAGCAGTACTTC,CASSRTQAGRYEQYF